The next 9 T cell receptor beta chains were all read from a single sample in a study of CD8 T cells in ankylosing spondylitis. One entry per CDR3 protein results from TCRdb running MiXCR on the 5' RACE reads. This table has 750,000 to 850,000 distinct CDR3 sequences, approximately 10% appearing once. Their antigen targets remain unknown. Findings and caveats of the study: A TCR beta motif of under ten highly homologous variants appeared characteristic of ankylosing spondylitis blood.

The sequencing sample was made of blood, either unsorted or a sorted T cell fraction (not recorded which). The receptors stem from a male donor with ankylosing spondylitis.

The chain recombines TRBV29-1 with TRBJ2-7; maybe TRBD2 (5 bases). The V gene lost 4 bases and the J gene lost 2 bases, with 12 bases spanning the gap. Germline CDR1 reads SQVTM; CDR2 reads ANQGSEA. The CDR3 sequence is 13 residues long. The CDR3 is CSVVGVLTYEQYF. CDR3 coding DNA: TGCAGCGTTGTCGGGGTTTTAACCTACGAGCAGTACTTC.

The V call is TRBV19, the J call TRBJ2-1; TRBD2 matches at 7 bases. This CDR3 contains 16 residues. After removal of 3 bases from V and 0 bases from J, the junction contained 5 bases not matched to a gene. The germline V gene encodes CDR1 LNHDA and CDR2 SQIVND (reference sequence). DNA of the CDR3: TGTGCCAGTAGTATTAGAGCGGGGAACTCCTACAATGAGCAGTTCTTC. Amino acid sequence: CASSIRAGNSYNEQFF.

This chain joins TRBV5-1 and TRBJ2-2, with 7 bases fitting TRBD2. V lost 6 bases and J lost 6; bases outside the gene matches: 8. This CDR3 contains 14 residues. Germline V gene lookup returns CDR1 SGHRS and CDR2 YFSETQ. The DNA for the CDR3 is TGCGCCAGCAAGGAGCGGGGTCGCCCCGGGGAGCTGTTTTTT. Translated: CASKERGRPGELFF.

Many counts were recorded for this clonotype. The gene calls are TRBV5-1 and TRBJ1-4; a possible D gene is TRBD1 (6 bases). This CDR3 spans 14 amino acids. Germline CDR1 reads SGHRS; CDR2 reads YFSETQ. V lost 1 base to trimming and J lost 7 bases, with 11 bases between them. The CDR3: CASSLTGSSEKLFF. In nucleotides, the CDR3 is TGCGCCAGCAGCTTGACAGGGTCAAGTGAAAAACTGTTTTTT.

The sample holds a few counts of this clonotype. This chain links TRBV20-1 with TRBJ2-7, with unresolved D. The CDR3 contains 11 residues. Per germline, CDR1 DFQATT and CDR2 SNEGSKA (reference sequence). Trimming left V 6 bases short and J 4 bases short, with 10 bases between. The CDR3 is CSAVPIYEQYF. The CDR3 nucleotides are TGCAGTGCCGTCCCGATTTACGAGCAGTACTTC.

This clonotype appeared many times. The CDR3 region is CAISPRDRGYEQYF. The DNA for the CDR3 is TGTGCCATCAGTCCTAGGGACAGGGGCTACGAGCAGTACTTC. V usage is TRBV10-3 and J usage is TRBJ2-7, with TRBD1 identical over 10 bases. CDR3 size: 14 residues. Germline values: CDR1 ENHRY, CDR2 SYGVKD. The J segment lost 3 bases and the V segment lost 5 bases, leaving 4 bases of the junction unmatched.

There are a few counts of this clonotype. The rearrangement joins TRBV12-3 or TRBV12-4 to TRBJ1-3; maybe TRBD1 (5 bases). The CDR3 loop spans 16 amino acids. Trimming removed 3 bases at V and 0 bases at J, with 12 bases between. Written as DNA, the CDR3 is TGTGCCAGCAGTTTTGGTCAGGGCTACTCTGGAAACACCATATATTTT. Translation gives CASSFGQGYSGNTIYF.

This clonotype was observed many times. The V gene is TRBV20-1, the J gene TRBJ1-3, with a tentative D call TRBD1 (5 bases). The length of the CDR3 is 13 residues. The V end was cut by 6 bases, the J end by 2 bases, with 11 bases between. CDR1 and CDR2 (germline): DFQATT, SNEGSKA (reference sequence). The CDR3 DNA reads TGCAGTGCAGGCCGGGGGGCTGGAAACACCATATATTTT. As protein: CSAGRGAGNTIYF.

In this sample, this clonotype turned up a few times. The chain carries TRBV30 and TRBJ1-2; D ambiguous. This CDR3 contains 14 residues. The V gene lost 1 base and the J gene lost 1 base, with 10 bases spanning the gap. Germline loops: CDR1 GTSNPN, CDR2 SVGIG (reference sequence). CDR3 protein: CAWSATTVNYGYTF. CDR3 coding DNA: TGTGCCTGGAGTGCCACAACAGTTAACTATGGCTACACCTTC.